Sequencing of this T cell receptor beta chain was carried out in a study of blood T cell repertoires in COVID-19. In the original workflow: Amplification from reference gene primers served as the basis for estimated nucleated cell counts. Repertoires were generated with immunoSEQ multiplex PCR, while TCRdb's copy carries only in-frame clones and drops some. Clonal size and the V and J genes are those of that table, whereas D and trimming came from the DNA. The table records approximately 200,000 clones, approximately 80% of them present only once. Per the germline V gene, CDR1 is LNHDA and CDR2 is SQIVND (reference sequence). Between the trimmed V and J ends, which lost 3 bases and 4 bases, there was a span of 12 bases. The CDR3 loop spans 14 amino acids.

Sample: peripheral blood. This chain connects TRBV19 to TRBJ1-1, with TRBD1 as a possible D gene (6 bases). The source is a woman aged 50 to 60 with acute or convalescent COVID-19. CDR3 DNA sequence: TGTGCCAGTAGTATGGGGGCAAGGGGCACTGAAGCTTTCTTT. Amino acid sequence: CASSMGARGTEAFF.